This TCR beta chain was found in a study of metastatic and nonmetastatic thyroid tumors. Whole-study context: Repertoires were compared across blood and tumor or nodule tissue from malignant and benign thyroid patients. Study observations and caveats: Within blood and tumor, benign nodules reportedly had significantly lower TCR beta diversity than malignant thyroid tumors did.

The J segment lost 5 bases and the V segment lost 1 base, leaving 5 bases of the junction unmatched. This CDR3 comprises 16 residues. Germline V CDR1 and CDR2: SGHTA, FQGTGA. Concerning this clone: Antigen: not known.

No treatment had been given to any patient before thyroid surgery. As originally analysed: Building a distant-metastasis classifier for papillary thyroid cancer drew on CDR3 differences across clinicopathological groups. Using MiXCR, TCRdb reanalyzed the PCR reads. The V and J calls were determined by TCRdb, not by the authors. The sample yields over 15,000 clones, about 33% seen once. The sequenced sample was tumor tissue. The chain has TRBV7-3 and TRBJ2-5; 12 bases map to TRBD1. The TCR sequence derives from a female donor with papillary thyroid cancer or a benign thyroid nodule (not recorded which). Some clones in this sample may be carry-over from other donors' samples. CDR3 sequence: CASSLMGTGGAETQYF. Here the CDR3 DNA reads TGTGCCAGCAGCTTAATGGGGACAGGGGGCGCGGAGACCCAGTACTTC.